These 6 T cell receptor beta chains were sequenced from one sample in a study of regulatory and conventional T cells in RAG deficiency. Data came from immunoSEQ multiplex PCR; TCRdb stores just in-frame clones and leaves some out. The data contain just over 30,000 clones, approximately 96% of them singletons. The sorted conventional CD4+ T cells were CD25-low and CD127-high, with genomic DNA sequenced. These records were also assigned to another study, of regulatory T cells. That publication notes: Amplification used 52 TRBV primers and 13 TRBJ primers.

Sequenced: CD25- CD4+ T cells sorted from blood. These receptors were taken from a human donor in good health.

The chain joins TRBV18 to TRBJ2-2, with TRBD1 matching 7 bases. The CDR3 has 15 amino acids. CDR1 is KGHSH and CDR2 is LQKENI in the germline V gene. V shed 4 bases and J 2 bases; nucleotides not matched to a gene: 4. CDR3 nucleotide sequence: TGTGCCAGCTCACGACAGGGAGTCAACACCGGGGAGCTGTTTTTT. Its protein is CASSRQGVNTGELFF.

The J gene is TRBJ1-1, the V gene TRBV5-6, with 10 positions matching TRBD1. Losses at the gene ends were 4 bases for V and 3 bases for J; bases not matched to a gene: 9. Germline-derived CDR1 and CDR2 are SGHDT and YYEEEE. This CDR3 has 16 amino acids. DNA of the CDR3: TGTGCCAGCAGCCTGACAGGGGGCTCATCGGACACTGAAGCTTTCTTT. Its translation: CASSLTGGSSDTEAFF.

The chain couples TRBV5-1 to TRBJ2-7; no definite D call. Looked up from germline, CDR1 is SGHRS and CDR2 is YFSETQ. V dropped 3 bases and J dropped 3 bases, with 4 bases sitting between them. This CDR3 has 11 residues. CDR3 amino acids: CASSSLYEQYF. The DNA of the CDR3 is TGCGCCAGCAGCTCCCTCTACGAGCAGTACTTC.

The CDR3 DNA sequence: TGCAGTGCAGGGAGGTATGAGCAGTTCTTC. This sequence encodes CSAGRYEQFF. The chain has TRBV20-1 and TRBJ2-1, with a possible D match to TRBD2 (6 bases). The V and J ends lost 6 bases and 8 bases respectively, with 8 bases between them. The CDR3 runs 10 residues. CDR1 is DFQATT, CDR2 SNEGSKA, per germline (reference sequence).

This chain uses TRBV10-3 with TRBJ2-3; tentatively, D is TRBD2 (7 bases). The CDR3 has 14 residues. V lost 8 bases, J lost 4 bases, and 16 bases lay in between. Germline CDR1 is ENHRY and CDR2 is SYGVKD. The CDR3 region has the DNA TGTGCCATCGCAAAGGGGGGGGCGTCAGATACGCAGTATTTT. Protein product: CAIAKGGASDTQYF.

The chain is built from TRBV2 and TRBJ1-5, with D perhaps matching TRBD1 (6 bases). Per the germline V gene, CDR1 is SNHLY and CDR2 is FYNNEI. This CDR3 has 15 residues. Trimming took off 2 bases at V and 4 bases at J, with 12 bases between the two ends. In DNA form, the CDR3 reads TGTGCCAGCAGTGAAACCCCAGGGGTAAATCAGCCCCAGCATTTT. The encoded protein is CASSETPGVNQPQHF.